This passage covers 4 T cell receptor beta chains from one sample sequenced in a study of identical twins. TCRdb fed the 5' RACE reads into MiXCR, producing one record per CDR3 protein. The repertoire includes about 240,000 distinct CDR3 sequences, approximately 7.9% of them detected once, and roughly 5% sits in the top ten. This sample also appeared in a second study, on yellow fever vaccine responses in identical twins.

Sequencing used CD8+ T cells sorted from blood. The receptors stem from a young woman in good health.

This clonotype was observed a handful of times. The chain carries TRBV7-9 and TRBJ2-3; TRBD2 matches 10 bases. J gave up 4 bases and V 3 bases, and 7 bases lay outside the gene matches. This CDR3 spans 16 amino acids. Germline-derived CDR1 and CDR2 are SEHNR and FQNEAQ (reference sequence). The CDR3, as DNA: TGTGCCAGCAGCTTGATAGCGGGAGGAGAGGCAGATACGCAGTATTTT. This gives the protein CASSLIAGGEADTQYF.

This chain joins TRBV10-3 and TRBJ2-7, with unresolved D. Trimming pared 10 bases from V and 2 bases from J, leaving 21 bases between. From germline, CDR1 is ENHRY and CDR2 SYGVKD. This CDR3 region has 15 residues. CDR3 sequence: CASDNRAPFTYEQYV. Here the CDR3 DNA reads TGTGCCAGCGATAACCGGGCCCCATTCACCTACGAGCAGTACGTC.

This clonotype was seen repeatedly, ten times or more. The chain uses TRBV24-1 and TRBJ2-1; no clear D. V was cut by 4 bases and J by 6 bases, with 9 bases left in between. This CDR3 spans 13 amino acids. The germline CDR1 and CDR2 sequences are KGHDR and SFDVKD. The CDR3: CATSEAGGNEQFF. CDR3 coding DNA: TGTGCCACCAGTGAGGCAGGTGGCAATGAGCAGTTCTTC.

This clonotype was observed a handful of times. V usage is TRBV20-1 and J usage is TRBJ2-1; D might be TRBD1 or TRBD2, each matching 5 bases. This CDR3 comprises 15 residues. Germline V CDR1 and CDR2: DFQATT, SNEGSKA (reference sequence). The V end lost 0 bases, the J end lost 7 bases, and 16 bases lay between the germline ends. The DNA of the CDR3 is TGCAGTGCTAGAGATTGGGACCCCTCTGGTAATGAGCAGTTCTTC. Translating gives CSARDWDPSGNEQFF.